The following is a TCR beta chain sequence with its context. The antigen is unknown. The CDR3 consists of 14 residues. The germline V gene encodes CDR1 LGHDT and CDR2 YNNKEL (reference sequence). TCRdb re-called the 5' RACE reads; one entry per CDR3 protein, DNA not given. The sample features about 300,000 distinct CDR3 sequences, with approximately 5.9% in its top ten. The entry originates in a study of monozygotic twins with inflammatory bowel disease. Broader study findings: Among T cells, the various subtypes were not distinguishable.

The TCR originated in a human donor with ulcerative colitis or Crohn's disease, or a healthy co-twin of an affected twin (not recorded which). The chain links TRBV3-1 to TRBJ2-1. The sample comprised blood. The CDR3 loop is CASSQVLRGNEQFF.